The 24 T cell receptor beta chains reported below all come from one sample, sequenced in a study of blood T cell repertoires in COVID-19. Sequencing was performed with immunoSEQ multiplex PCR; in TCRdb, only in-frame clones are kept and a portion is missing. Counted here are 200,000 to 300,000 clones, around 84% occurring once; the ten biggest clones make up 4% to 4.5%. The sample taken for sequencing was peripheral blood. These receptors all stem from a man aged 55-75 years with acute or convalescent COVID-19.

The CDR3 nucleotides are TGTGCCAGCAGCCGGGGTGGGTGGAACAATGAGCAGTTCTTC. This sequence encodes CASSRGGWNNEQFF. The rearrangement uses TRBV6-4 and TRBJ2-1, with D possibly matching TRBD2 (5 bases). Trimming removed 6 bases at V and 5 bases at J, with 14 bases between. The CDR3 has 14 residues. Germline CDR1 and CDR2: MRHNA and SNTAGT.

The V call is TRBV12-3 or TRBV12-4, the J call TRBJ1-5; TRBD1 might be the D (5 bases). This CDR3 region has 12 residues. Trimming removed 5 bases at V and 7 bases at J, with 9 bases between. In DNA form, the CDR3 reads TGTGCCAGCAGTCAGGGTAGGCAGCCCCAGCATTTT. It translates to CASSQGRQPQHF.

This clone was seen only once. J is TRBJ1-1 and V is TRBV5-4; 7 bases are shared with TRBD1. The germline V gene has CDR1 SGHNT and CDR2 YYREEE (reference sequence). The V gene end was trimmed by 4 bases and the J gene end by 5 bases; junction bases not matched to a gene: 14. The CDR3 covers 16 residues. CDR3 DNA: TGTGCCAGCAGCCCGCCGGACAGGTCCCGAGGGACTGAAGCTTTCTTT. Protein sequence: CASSPPDRSRGTEAFF.

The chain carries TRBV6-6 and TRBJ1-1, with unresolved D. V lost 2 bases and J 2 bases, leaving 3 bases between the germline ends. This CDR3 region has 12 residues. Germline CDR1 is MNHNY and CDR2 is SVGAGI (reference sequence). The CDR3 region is CASSYQNTEAFF. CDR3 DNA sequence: TGTGCCAGCAGTTACCAAAACACTGAAGCTTTCTTT.

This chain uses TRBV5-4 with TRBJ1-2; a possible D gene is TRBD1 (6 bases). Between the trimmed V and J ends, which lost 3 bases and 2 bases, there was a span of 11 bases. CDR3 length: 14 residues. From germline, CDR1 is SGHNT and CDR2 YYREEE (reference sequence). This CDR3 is CASSSITGNYGYTF. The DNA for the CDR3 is TGTGCCAGCAGCTCCATTACAGGGAACTATGGCTACACCTTC.

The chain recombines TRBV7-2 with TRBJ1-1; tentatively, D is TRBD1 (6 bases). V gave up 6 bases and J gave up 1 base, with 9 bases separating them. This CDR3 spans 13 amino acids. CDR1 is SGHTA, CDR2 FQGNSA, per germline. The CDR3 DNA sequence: TGTGCCAGCAGACTACAGGGGAACACTGAAGCTTTCTTT. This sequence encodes CASRLQGNTEAFF. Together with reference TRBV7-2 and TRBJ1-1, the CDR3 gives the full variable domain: GAGVSQSPSNKVTEKGKDVELRCDPISGHTALYWYRQSLGQGLEFLIYFQGNSAPDKSGLPSDRFSAERTGGSVSTLTIQRTQQEDSAVYLCASRLQGNTEAFFGQGTRLTVV.

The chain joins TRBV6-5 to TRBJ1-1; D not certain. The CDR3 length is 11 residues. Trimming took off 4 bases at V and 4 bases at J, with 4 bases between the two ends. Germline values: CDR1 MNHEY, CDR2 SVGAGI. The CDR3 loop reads CASSSITEAFF. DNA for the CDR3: TGTGCCAGCAGTTCCATCACTGAAGCTTTCTTT.

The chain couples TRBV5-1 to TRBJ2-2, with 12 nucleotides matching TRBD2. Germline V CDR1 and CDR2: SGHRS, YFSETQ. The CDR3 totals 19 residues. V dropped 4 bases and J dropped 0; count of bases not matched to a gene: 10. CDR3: CASSGPGLAGFTNTGELFF. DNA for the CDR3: TGCGCCAGCAGCGGCCCAGGACTAGCGGGATTTACGAACACCGGGGAGCTGTTTTTT. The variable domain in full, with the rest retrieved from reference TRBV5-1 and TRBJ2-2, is KAGVTQTPRYLIKTRGQQVTLSCSPISGHRSVSWYQQTPGQGLQFLFEYFSETQRNKGNFPGRFSGRQFSNSRSEMNVSTLELGDSALYLCASSGPGLAGFTNTGELFFGEGSRLTVL.

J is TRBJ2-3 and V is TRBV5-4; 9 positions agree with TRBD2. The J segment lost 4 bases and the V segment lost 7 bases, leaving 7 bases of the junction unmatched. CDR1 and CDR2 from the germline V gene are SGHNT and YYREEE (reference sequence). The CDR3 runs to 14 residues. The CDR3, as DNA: TGTGCCAGCCATAGCGGGAGAAAATCAGATACGCAGTATTTT. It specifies CASHSGRKSDTQYF.

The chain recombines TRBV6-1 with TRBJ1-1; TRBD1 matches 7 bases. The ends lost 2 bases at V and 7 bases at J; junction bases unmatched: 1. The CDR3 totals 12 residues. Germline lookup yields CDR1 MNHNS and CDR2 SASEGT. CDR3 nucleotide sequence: TGTGCCAGCAGTGAACAGGGGGGTGAAGCTTTCTTT. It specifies CASSEQGGEAFF.

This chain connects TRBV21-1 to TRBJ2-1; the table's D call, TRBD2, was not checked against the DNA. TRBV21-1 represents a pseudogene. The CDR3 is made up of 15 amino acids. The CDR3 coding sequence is TGTGCCAGCAGCAAAGTTCCTAGCGGGTGCTATGAGCAGTTCTTC. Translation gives CASSKVPSGCYEQFF.

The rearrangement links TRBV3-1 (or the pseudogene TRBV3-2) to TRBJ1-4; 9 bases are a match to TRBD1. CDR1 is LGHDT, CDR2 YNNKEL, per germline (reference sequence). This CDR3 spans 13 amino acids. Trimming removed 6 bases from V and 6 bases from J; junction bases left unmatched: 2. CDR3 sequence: CASRRQGDEKLFF. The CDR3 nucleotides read TGTGCCAGCAGGAGACAGGGGGATGAAAAACTGTTTTTT.

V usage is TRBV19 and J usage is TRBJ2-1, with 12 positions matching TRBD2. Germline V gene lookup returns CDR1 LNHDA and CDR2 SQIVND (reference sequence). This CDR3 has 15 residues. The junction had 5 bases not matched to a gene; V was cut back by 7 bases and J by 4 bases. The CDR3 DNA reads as TGTGCCAGTAAACCGGGACTAGCGGGTTACAATGAGCAGTTCTTC. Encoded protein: CASKPGLAGYNEQFF. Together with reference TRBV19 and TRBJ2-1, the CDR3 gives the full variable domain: DGGITQSPKYLFRKEGQNVTLSCEQNLNHDAMYWYRQDPGQGLRLIYYSQIVNDFQKGDIAEGYSVSREKKESFPLTVTSAQKNPTAFYLCASKPGLAGYNEQFFGPGTRLTVL.

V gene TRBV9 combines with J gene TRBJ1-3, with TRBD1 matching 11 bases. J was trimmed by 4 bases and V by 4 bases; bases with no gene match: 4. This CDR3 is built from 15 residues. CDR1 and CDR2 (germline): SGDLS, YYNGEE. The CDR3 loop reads CASSFRTGGGNTIYF. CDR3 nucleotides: TGTGCCAGCAGCTTCCGGACAGGGGGCGGAAACACCATATATTTT.

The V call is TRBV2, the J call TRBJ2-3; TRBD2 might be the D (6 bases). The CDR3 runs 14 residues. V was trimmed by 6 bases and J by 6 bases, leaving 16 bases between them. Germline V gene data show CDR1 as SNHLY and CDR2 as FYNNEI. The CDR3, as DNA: TGTGCCAGCAGGTCTTGGGGGGTTGGGGATACGCAGTATTTT. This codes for CASRSWGVGDTQYF. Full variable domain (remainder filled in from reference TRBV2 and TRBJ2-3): EPEVTQTPSHQVTQMGQEVILRCVPISNHLYFYWYRQILGQKVEFLVSFYNNEISEKSEIFDDQFSVERPDGSNFTLKIRSTKLEDSAMYFCASRSWGVGDTQYFGPGTRLTVL.

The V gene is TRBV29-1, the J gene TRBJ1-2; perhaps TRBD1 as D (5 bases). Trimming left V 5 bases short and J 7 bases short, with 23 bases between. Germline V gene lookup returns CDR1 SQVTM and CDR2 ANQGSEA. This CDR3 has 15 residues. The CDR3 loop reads CSVSGVTASSGGYTF. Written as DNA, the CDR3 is TGCAGCGTTTCTGGCGTGACAGCTTCCTCTGGTGGCTACACCTTC.

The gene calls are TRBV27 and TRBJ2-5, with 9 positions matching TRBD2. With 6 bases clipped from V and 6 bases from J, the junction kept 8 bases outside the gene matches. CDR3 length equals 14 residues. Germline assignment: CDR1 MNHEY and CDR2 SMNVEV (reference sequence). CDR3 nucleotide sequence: TGTGCCAGCAGCCAAGCGGGAGGTTTAAAGACCCAGTACTTC. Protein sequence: CASSQAGGLKTQYF.

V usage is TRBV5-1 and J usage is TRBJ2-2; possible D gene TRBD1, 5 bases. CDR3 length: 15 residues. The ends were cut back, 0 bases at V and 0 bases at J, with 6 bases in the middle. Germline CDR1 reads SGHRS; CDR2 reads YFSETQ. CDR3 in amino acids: CASSLGQSNTGELFF. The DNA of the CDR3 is TGCGCCAGCAGCTTGGGACAGTCGAACACCGGGGAGCTGTTTTTT.

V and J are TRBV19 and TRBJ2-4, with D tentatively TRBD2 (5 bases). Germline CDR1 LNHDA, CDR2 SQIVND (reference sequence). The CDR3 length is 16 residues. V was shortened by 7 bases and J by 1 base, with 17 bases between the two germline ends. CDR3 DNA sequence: TGTGCCAGTACCCCACTGGGAGTAGGGGCCAAAAACATTCAGTACTTC. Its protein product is CASTPLGVGAKNIQYF.

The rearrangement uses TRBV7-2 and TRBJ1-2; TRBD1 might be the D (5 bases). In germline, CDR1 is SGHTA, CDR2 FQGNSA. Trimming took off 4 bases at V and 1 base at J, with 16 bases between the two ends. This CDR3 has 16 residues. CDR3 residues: CASSSYPTDINYGYTF. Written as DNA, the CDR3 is TGTGCCAGCAGCTCTTACCCGACGGACATTAACTATGGCTACACCTTC.

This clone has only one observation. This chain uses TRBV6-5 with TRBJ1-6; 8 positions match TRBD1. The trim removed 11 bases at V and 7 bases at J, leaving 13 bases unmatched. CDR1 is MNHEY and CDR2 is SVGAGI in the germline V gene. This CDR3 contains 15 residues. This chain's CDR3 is CAAQRLGQVNSPLHF. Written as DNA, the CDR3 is TGTGCCGCCCAGAGATTGGGACAGGTGAATTCACCCCTCCACTTT.

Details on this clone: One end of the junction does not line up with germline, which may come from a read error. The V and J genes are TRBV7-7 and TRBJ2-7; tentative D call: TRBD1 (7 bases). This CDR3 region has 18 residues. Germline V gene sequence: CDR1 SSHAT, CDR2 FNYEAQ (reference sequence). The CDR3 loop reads CASSFPGGNRRGDYEQYF. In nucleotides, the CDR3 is TGTGCTAGCAGCTTCCCAGGGGGAAACAGGAGGGGGGACTACGAGCAGTACTTC.

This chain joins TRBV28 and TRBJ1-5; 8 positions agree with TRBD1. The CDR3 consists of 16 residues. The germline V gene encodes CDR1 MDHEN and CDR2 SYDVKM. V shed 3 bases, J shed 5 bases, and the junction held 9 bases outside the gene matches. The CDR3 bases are TGTGCCAGCAGTTTTCTGTACAGGGGGTTGGATCAGCCCCAGCATTTT. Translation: CASSFLYRGLDQPQHF. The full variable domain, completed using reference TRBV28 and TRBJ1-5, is DVKVTQSSRYLVKRTGEKVFLECVQDMDHENMFWYRQDPGLGLRLIYFSYDVKMKEKGDIPEGYSVSREKKERFSLILESASTNQTSMYLCASSFLYRGLDQPQHFGDGTRLSIL.

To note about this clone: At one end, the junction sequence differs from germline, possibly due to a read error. The CDR3 nucleotides read TGTGCCAGCAGTTTAGGGGCCTCAGGGCAAGAGACCCAGTACTTC. Residues: CASSLGASGQETQYF. This chain links TRBV13 with TRBJ2-5; tentatively, D is TRBD1 (5 bases). CDR3 length: 15 residues. Germline-derived CDR1 and CDR2 are PRHDT and FYEKMQ (reference sequence).